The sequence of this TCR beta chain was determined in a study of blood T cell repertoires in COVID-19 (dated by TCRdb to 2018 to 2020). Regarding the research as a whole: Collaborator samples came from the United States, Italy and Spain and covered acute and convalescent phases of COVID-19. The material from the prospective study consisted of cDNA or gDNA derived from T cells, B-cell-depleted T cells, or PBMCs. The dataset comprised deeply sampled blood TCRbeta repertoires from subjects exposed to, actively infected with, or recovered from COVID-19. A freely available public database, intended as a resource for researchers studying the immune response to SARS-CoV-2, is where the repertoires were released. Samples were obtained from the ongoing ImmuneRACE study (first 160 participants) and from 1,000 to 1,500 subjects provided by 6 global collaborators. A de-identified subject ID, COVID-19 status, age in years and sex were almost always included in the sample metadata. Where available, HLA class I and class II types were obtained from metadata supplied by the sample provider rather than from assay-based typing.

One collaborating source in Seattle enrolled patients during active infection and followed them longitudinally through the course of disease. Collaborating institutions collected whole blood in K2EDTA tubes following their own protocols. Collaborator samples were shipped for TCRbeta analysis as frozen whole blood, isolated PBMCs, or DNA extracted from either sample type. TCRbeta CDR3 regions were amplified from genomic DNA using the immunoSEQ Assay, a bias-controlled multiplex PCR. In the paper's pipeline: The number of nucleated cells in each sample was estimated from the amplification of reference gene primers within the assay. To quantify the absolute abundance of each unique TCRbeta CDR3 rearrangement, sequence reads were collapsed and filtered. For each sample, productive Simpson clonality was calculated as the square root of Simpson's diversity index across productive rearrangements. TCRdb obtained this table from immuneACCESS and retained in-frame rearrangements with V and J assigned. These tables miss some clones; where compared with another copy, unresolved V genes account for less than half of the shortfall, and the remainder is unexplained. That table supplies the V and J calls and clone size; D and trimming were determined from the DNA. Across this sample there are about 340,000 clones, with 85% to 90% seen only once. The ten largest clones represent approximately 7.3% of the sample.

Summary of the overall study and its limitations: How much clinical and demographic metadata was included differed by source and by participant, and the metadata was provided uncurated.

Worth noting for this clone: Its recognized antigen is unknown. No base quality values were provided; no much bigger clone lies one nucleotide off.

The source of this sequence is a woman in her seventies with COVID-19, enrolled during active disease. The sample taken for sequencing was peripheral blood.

CDR3 loop: CATRIQGFREKLFF. The sequenced DNA is TGCGCCACCCGAATCCAGGGTTTCCGCGAAAAACTGTTTTTT. Recombination connected TRBV23-1 to TRBJ1-4; TRBD1 might be the D gene, on 5 matching bases. TRBV23-1 is labeled an ORF, and its function is uncertain. V loses 10 bases of germline sequence and J loses 8 bases, and the interval between the two ends is 20 bases. The CDR3 numbers 14 residues from cysteine through phenylalanine. Only the CDR3 region is kept as DNA, spanning 42 bases read in frame from base 1.